This T cell receptor (beta chain) is drawn from a study of blood T cell repertoires in COVID-19. Study summary: Acute and convalescent COVID-19 specimens originated in the United States, Italy and Spain. Sources were T cells, B-cell-depleted T cells, or PBMCs; the material itself was cDNA or gDNA.

Repertoires were generated with immunoSEQ multiplex PCR, while TCRdb's copy carries only in-frame clones and drops some. The sample includes over 200,000 clones, around 88% seen only once; the top ten take approximately 1.5%. V gave up 0 bases and J gave up 5 bases, with 14 bases separating them. CDR3 length: 16 residues. Germline loops: CDR1 LGHNA, CDR2 YSLEER. This clone appeared a few times. The rearrangement uses TRBV4-3 and TRBJ2-1; D perhaps matches TRBD1 (6 bases). This sequence originates from a man aged 18 to 35 with active or convalescent COVID-19. What was sequenced was peripheral blood. CDR3 residues: CASSQDWGTLNNEQFF. The DNA for the CDR3 is TGCGCCAGCAGCCAAGATTGGGGGACACTTAACAATGAGCAGTTCTTC.